This TCR beta chain was captured in a study of CD8 T cell repertoires and HIV-1 epitope variants. At the level of the study: Epitopes were three Gag families plus Nef HW9 and YT9. T cells were cultured for roughly ten days with cytokines added on days 3 and 7. Overall study findings and caveats: About nine TCR beta clonotypes were antigen-specific, roughly 6 apparently recognizing autologous or escape variants.

The sample holds a few counts of this clone. The antigen is unknown. On the immunoSEQ platform, TCR beta CDR3s were sequenced at survey depth. Profiled with immunoSEQ multiplex PCR; TCRdb holds only in-frame clones, not every one. The data show approximately 1,800 clones, 70% to 80% seen once. This CDR3 has 13 amino acids. V dropped 6 bases and J dropped 5 bases, with 14 bases sitting between them. Per germline, CDR1 SNHLY and CDR2 FYNNEI. V gene TRBV2 combines with J gene TRBJ2-7; D is perhaps TRBD1 (6 bases). The TCR sequence derives from a male donor with HIV. Sequences were obtained from cultured CD8+ T cells derived from PBMCs. DNA of the CDR3: TGTGCCAGCAGAGGGACACCCTATAACGAGCAGTACTTC. It yields the protein CASRGTPYNEQYF.